Given below is one T cell receptor beta chain in context. Within the sample, other DNA sequences also encode this same CDR3. Measured with immunoSEQ multiplex PCR; TCRdb has only the in-frame clones, and not every one. The table records 2,500,000 or so clones, approximately 93% of them present only once. The sample is drawn from a study of shared clonotypes between healthy human individuals. Per the germline V gene, CDR1 is SNHLY and CDR2 is FYNNEI. This CDR3 contains 11 residues. Deletions cut 6 bases from V and 7 bases from J, with 10 bases between. Only Caucasian adults living in Nashville, Tennessee served as donors.

Sequencing used naive CD4+ T cells from PBMCs. Sample subset: CD45RA+ positively selected. The chain uses TRBV2 and TRBJ2-7; TRBD1 is a possible D gene (6 bases). The clonotype comes from a man younger than 30 in good health. Some clones in this sample may be carry-over from other donors' samples. The CDR3 DNA reads as TGTGCCAGCAGAGAAACAGGGGAGCAGTACTTC. It specifies CASRETGEQYF.